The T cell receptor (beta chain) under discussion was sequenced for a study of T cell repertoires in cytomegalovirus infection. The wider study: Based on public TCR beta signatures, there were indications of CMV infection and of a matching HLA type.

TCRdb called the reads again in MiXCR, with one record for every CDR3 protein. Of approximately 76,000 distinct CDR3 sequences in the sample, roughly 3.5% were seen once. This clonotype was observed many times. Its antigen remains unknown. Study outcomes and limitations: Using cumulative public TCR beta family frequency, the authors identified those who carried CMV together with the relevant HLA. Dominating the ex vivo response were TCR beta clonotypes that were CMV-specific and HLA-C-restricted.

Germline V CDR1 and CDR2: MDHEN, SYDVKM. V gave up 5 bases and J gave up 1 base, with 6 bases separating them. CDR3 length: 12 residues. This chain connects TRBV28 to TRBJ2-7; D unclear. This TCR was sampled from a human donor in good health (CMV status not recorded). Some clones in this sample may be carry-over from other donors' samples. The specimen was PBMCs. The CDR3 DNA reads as TGTGCCAGCAGTCGGAAGTCCTACGAGCAGTACTTC. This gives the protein CASSRKSYEQYF.